These 12 T cell receptor beta chains share one sample of origin, sequenced in a study of blood T cell repertoires in COVID-19. Sequencing was performed with immunoSEQ multiplex PCR; in TCRdb, only in-frame clones are kept and a portion is missing. This table has around 140,000 clones, around 87% appearing once. Sequenced sample: PBMCs or T cells enriched from blood (not recorded which). These receptors were obtained from a man aged 55-75 years who had recovered from COVID-19.

The rearrangement links TRBV30 to TRBJ1-5; D perhaps matches TRBD1 (6 bases). CDR1 GTSNPN and CDR2 SVGIG come from the germline V gene (reference sequence). The V and J ends lost 4 bases and 7 bases respectively, with 11 bases between them. CDR3 length: 12 amino acids. Here the CDR3 DNA reads TGTGCCTGGAAACACCAGGGGCAGCCCCAGCATTTT. Translated, it gives CAWKHQGQPQHF.

This sequence joins TRBV5-1 and TRBJ1-5; TRBD1 matches at 10 bases. Germline V lookup: CDR1 SGHRS, CDR2 YFSETQ. V lost 3 bases and J lost 3; bases outside the gene matches: 6. There are 16 residues in the CDR3. For the CDR3, the DNA is TGCGCCAGCAGCTGGGGTGACAGGGGGCCCAATCAGCCCCAGCATTTT. Amino acids: CASSWGDRGPNQPQHF. Filled out from reference TRBV5-1 and TRBJ1-5, the complete variable domain reads KAGVTQTPRYLIKTRGQQVTLSCSPISGHRSVSWYQQTPGQGLQFLFEYFSETQRNKGNFPGRFSGRQFSNSRSEMNVSTLELGDSALYLCASSWGDRGPNQPQHFGDGTRLSIL.

This clone is a singleton in its sample. The chain links TRBV6-5 to TRBJ1-2; possible D gene TRBD1, 6 bases. V lost 6 bases, J lost 5 bases, and 13 bases lay in between. The CDR3 runs 13 residues. From germline, CDR1 is MNHEY and CDR2 SVGAGI. The CDR3 here is CASSPTGPYGYTF. The CDR3, as DNA: TGTGCCAGCAGCCCGACAGGTCCATATGGCTACACCTTC.

The chain has TRBV7-3 and TRBJ2-1, with D possibly TRBD2 on 6 matching bases. This CDR3 spans 15 amino acids. Trimming pared 6 bases from V and 4 bases from J, leaving 16 bases between. Germline-derived CDR1 and CDR2 are SGHTA and FQGTGA. CDR3 DNA sequence: TGTGCCAGCAGTCCCACTAGCCGGAATTACAATGAGCAGTTCTTC. It encodes CASSPTSRNYNEQFF.

The chain carries TRBV7-3 and TRBJ2-1, with TRBD2 matching 10 bases. The V and J ends lost 7 bases and 0 bases, in that order; junction bases with no gene match: 3. The CDR3 runs to 15 residues. The germline V gene encodes CDR1 SGHTA and CDR2 FQGTGA. The CDR3 is CASKPSGGSYNEQFF. The CDR3 bases are TGTGCCAGCAAGCCTAGCGGGGGCTCCTACAATGAGCAGTTCTTC.

The table lists this clone with a few counts. The CDR3 protein is CASSPDRRGTIYF. The CDR3 DNA follows: TGTGCCAGCAGCCCGGACAGGCGAGGCACCATATATTTT. The chain links TRBV7-2 to TRBJ1-3; 7 nucleotides match TRBD1. Trimming at V came to 5 bases and at J to 9 bases, leaving 7 bases not matched to a gene. Germline V lookup: CDR1 SGHTA, CDR2 FQGNSA. This CDR3 has 13 residues. The variable domain in full, with the rest retrieved from reference TRBV7-2 and TRBJ1-3, is GAGVSQSPSNKVTEKGKDVELRCDPISGHTALYWYRQSLGQGLEFLIYFQGNSAPDKSGLPSDRFSAERTGGSVSTLTIQRTQQEDSAVYLCASSPDRRGTIYFGEGSWLTVV.

The V call is TRBV19, the J call TRBJ2-7, with a tentative D call TRBD1 (6 bases). The V gene's germline CDR1 is LNHDA and CDR2 SQIVND (reference sequence). Between the trimmed V and J ends, which lost 4 bases and 2 bases, there was a span of 15 bases. CDR3 length equals 15 residues. The CDR3 spells CASSTWTRQAYEQYF. CDR3 DNA sequence: TGTGCCAGTAGTACTTGGACCCGACAGGCCTACGAGCAGTACTTC. Full variable domain (remainder filled in from reference TRBV19 and TRBJ2-7): DGGITQSPKYLFRKEGQNVTLSCEQNLNHDAMYWYRQDPGQGLRLIYYSQIVNDFQKGDIAEGYSVSREKKESFPLTVTSAQKNPTAFYLCASSTWTRQAYEQYFGPGTRLTVT.

The J gene is TRBJ2-2, the V gene TRBV2; 7 bases line up with TRBD1. Germline V gives CDR1 SNHLY, CDR2 FYNNEI. This CDR3 is 15 amino acids long. After removal of 6 bases from V and 0 bases from J, the junction contained 4 bases not matched to a gene. CDR3 in DNA: TGTGCCAGCAGACGGGACAGAGCGAACACCGGGGAGCTGTTTTTT. As protein: CASRRDRANTGELFF.

This rearrangement joins TRBV6-5 to TRBJ1-1; D ambiguous. CDR3 length: 13 amino acids. Trimming pared 8 bases from V and 1 base from J, leaving 11 bases between. Germline V gene lookup returns CDR1 MNHEY and CDR2 SVGAGI. DNA for the CDR3: TGTGCCAGCGGGAGCGGCCCGAACACTGAAGCTTTCTTT. The encoded protein is CASGSGPNTEAFF.

The chain employs TRBV6-6 and TRBJ1-5; perhaps TRBD1 as D (6 bases). The CDR3 runs 13 residues. V lost 5 bases and J 2 bases, leaving 7 bases between the germline ends. Germline CDR1 is MNHNY and CDR2 is SVGAGI (reference sequence). CDR3 protein: CASSRQGNQPQHF. The CDR3 DNA reads TGTGCCAGCAGTAGACAGGGCAATCAGCCCCAGCATTTT.

This rearrangement joins TRBV7-2 to TRBJ1-3; 7 nucleotides align to TRBD1. The CDR3 covers 14 residues. Unmatched junction bases numbered 1, after V lost 5 bases and J lost 0 bases. The germline CDR1 and CDR2 sequences are SGHTA and FQGNSA. CDR3 in amino acids: CASSRDSSGNTIYF. For the CDR3, the DNA is TGTGCCAGCAGCCGGGACAGCTCTGGAAACACCATATATTTT. Based on the CDR3 plus reference TRBV7-2 and TRBJ1-3, the full variable domain is GAGVSQSPSNKVTEKGKDVELRCDPISGHTALYWYRQSLGQGLEFLIYFQGNSAPDKSGLPSDRFSAERTGGSVSTLTIQRTQQEDSAVYLCASSRDSSGNTIYFGEGSWLTVV.

The rearrangement uses TRBV11-2 and TRBJ1-1; a weak D match, TRBD1 (5 bases). The CDR3 sequence is 13 residues long. The V gene's germline CDR1 is SGHAT and CDR2 FQNNGV. Trimming stripped 3 bases from V and 4 bases from J, with 9 bases between. CDR3 in amino acids: CASSLSGGTEAFF. DNA of the CDR3: TGTGCCAGCAGCTTGTCGGGGGGCACTGAAGCTTTCTTT. The variable domain in full, completed from reference TRBV11-2 and TRBJ1-1, reads EAGVAQSPRYKIIEKRQSVAFWCNPISGHATLYWYQQILGQGPKLLIQFQNNGVVDDSQLPKDRFSAERLKGVDSTLKIQPAKLEDSAVYLCASSLSGGTEAFFGQGTRLTVV.